This T cell receptor beta chain is drawn from a study of OX40 agonist ivuxolimab in advanced cancers. Across the study: Dose-escalation patients' cancers were hepatocellular carcinoma, melanoma, renal cell or head and neck cancer.

Findings of the study overall: Compared with CD4+, CD8+ T cells on average had more expanded clones.

Blood samples were obtained at baseline, cycle 4 day 1, and cycle 7 day 1. Germline V gene lookup returns CDR1 SNHLY and CDR2 FYNNEI. The CDR3 spans 13 residues. Trimming pared 4 bases from V and 5 bases from J, leaving 11 bases between. On this clone: Its antigen is not known.

Assay used: immunoSEQ multiplex PCR; TCRdb lists only in-frame clones, some missing. There are approximately 91,000 clones in the sample; 70% to 90% occur only once, and approximately 0.5% lies in the top ten. The sequencing here drew on CD4+ or CD8+ T cells sorted from blood, taken in a trial of the OX40 agonist ivuxolimab. The V call is TRBV2, the J call TRBJ1-1, with TRBD1 as a possible D gene (5 bases). This sequence originates from an adult with an advanced solid tumor such as melanoma, head and neck, liver or kidney cancer. This CDR3 is CASSVSRATEAFF. The CDR3 DNA reads as TGTGCCAGCAGTGTAAGCAGGGCGACTGAAGCTTTCTTT.